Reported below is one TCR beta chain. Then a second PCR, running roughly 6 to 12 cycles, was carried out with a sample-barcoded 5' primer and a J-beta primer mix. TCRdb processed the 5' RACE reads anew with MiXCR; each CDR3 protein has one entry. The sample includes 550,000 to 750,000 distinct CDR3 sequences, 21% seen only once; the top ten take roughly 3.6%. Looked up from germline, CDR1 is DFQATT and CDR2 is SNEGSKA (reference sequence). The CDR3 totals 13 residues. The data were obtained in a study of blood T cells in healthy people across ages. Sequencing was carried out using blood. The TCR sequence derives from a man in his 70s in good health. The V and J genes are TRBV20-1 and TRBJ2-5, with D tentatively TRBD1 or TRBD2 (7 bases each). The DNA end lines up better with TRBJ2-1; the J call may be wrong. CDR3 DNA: TGCAGTGCCCAGGGGGGAGGGAATCATGAGCAGTTCTTC. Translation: CSAQGGGNHEQFF.